These 7 T cell receptor beta chains were all obtained from the same sample, sequenced in a study of T cell repertoires in cytomegalovirus infection. Using its own MiXCR run on the reads, TCRdb lists one record per CDR3 protein. The data contain 830,000 or so distinct CDR3 sequences, less than 35% of them singletons. What these receptors recognize is not known. The sample consisted of cultured CD8+ T cells from PBMCs, taken from culture after CMV antigen stimulation. These receptors were obtained from a human donor in good health (CMV status not recorded). Some clones in this sample may be carry-over from other donors' samples.

This chain joins TRBV6-2 or TRBV6-3 and TRBJ2-1, with D possibly TRBD2 on 6 matching bases. Per the germline V gene, CDR1 is MNHEY and CDR2 is SVGEGT. CDR3 length: 19 amino acids. Trimming cost V 7 bases and J 8 bases, with 33 bases left between them. CDR3 residues: CASTDPPELMGPRRDEQFF. The CDR3 region has the DNA TGTGCCAGCACCGACCCCCCCGAGTTAATGGGCCCCAGGAGGGATGAGCAGTTCTTC.

The chain joins TRBV11-1 to TRBJ2-7, with TRBD1 matching 7 bases. CDR1 SGHAT and CDR2 FQDESV come from the germline V gene (reference sequence). The CDR3 sequence is 14 residues long. V lost 3 bases and J lost 3; bases outside the gene matches: 5. CDR3 nucleotides: TGTGCCAGCAGCTTCGGGACAGATATCTACGAGCAGTACGTC. Amino acids: CASSFGTDIYEQYV.

This clonotype was detected ten times or more. As DNA, the CDR3 is TGTGCCAGCAGCCCGGAGGGGGCGGGGGGGCGATATACGCAGTATTTT. This encodes CASSPEGAGGRYTQYF. This chain links TRBV7-8 with TRBJ2-3; 9 nucleotides match TRBD2. CDR1 is SGHVS and CDR2 is FQNEAQ in the germline V gene. The CDR3 consists of 16 residues. The V gene end was trimmed by 5 bases and the J gene end by 7 bases; junction bases not matched to a gene: 13.

This chain joins TRBV7-9 and TRBJ1-6; 7 bases line up with TRBD1. V lost 1 base and J lost 5; bases outside the gene matches: 5. Germline V gives CDR1 SEHNR, CDR2 FQNEAQ (reference sequence). This CDR3 contains 16 residues. Written as DNA, the CDR3 is TGTGCCAGCAGCTTAGGACAGGGTTTTGATAATTCACCCCTCCACTTT. Its translation: CASSLGQGFDNSPLHF.

This clonotype has a count of ten or more. The V gene is TRBV7-2, the J gene TRBJ1-2; TRBD1 aligns across 10 bases. Per germline, CDR1 SGHTA and CDR2 FQGNSA. Losses at the gene ends were 5 bases for V and 5 bases for J; bases not matched to a gene: 5. The CDR3 runs to 14 residues. The CDR3 spells CASSPTGGAYGYTF. CDR3 sequence (DNA): TGTGCCAGCAGCCCGACAGGGGGCGCATATGGCTACACCTTC.

This clonotype has at least ten counts. This CDR3 reads CASSSPAVEAFF. DNA for the CDR3: TGTGCCAGCAGCTCACCCGCGGTTGAAGCTTTCTTT. The chain couples TRBV7-9 to TRBJ1-1; D is unresolved. Trimming left V 4 bases short and J 7 bases short, with 10 bases between. The CDR3 contains 12 residues. Germline V gene lookup returns CDR1 SEHNR and CDR2 FQNEAQ (reference sequence).

The chain joins TRBV6-1 to TRBJ2-7; D unresolved. Germline lookup yields CDR1 MNHNS and CDR2 SASEGT. Trimming cost V 4 bases and J 2 bases, with 9 bases left between them. The CDR3 sequence is 13 residues long. The chain's CDR3 is CASSVARPYEQYV. The CDR3 region has the DNA TGTGCCAGCAGTGTGGCCAGGCCCTACGAGCAGTACGTC.